Presented here are 17 T cell receptor beta chains from one specimen sequenced in a study of shared clonotypes between healthy human individuals. The data were produced by immunoSEQ multiplex PCR, yet TCRdb's version contains in-frame clones alone and is incomplete. The sample contains around 1,000,000 clones, 60% to 80% of which appear only once. Sequencing used memory CD4+ T cells from PBMCs. Indicated subset: CD45RA-negative fraction. The origin of the receptors is a man aged 18 to 30 in good health. Some clones in this sample may be carry-over from other donors' samples.

The chain joins TRBV7-2 to TRBJ2-1; D could derive from TRBD1 or TRBD2 (5 bases each). This CDR3 region has 12 residues. The V and J ends lost 5 bases and 12 bases respectively, with 14 bases between them. Germline V lookup: CDR1 SGHTA, CDR2 FQGNSA. CDR3 in DNA: TGTGCCAGCAGCCCGGTGGGGGTTGGGCAGTTCTTC. Translated, it gives CASSPVGVGQFF.

Comment on this clone: Other DNA sequences in this specimen translate into the identical CDR3. The J gene is TRBJ1-2, the V gene TRBV27, with 7 bases identical to TRBD1. Germline CDR1 is MNHEY and CDR2 is SMNVEV (reference sequence). The CDR3 covers 13 residues. The J segment lost 4 bases and the V segment lost 5 bases, leaving 4 bases of the junction unmatched. CDR3 coding DNA: TGTGCCAGCAGTCGGCAGGGGGGCTATGGCTACACCTTC. It encodes CASSRQGGYGYTF.

The genes are TRBV28 and TRBJ1-4; D unresolved. V was clipped by 4 bases and J by 7 bases, with 16 bases between them. The V gene's germline CDR1 is MDHEN and CDR2 SYDVKM. The CDR3 spans 15 residues. The CDR3 DNA reads as TGTGCCAGCAGTTCAGGTGGGCGGGCATCTGAAAAACTGTTTTTT. Protein: CASSSGGRASEKLFF. Full variable domain (rest looked up from reference TRBV28 and TRBJ1-4): DVKVTQSSRYLVKRTGEKVFLECVQDMDHENMFWYRQDPGLGLRLIYFSYDVKMKEKGDIPEGYSVSREKKERFSLILESASTNQTSMYLCASSSGGRASEKLFFGSGTQLSVL.

V and J are TRBV11-2 and TRBJ2-1; 11 nucleotides match TRBD2. CDR1 SGHAT and CDR2 FQNNGV come from the germline V gene. This CDR3 spans 15 amino acids. V lost 5 bases and J lost 5; bases outside the gene matches: 5. The CDR3 DNA reads as TGTGCCAGCAGCCCACTAGCGGGAGTAAACAATGAGCAGTTCTTC. This sequence encodes CASSPLAGVNNEQFF.

The gene calls are TRBV28 and TRBJ2-1; 7 nucleotides agree with TRBD2. Losses at the gene ends were 3 bases for V and 15 bases for J; bases not matched to a gene: 11. Germline CDR1 and CDR2: MDHEN and SYDVKM. The CDR3 sequence is 13 residues long. CDR3 protein: CASSFTYGGSPFF. The CDR3 DNA reads as TGTGCCAGCAGTTTCACCTACGGGGGGTCCCCGTTCTTC.

This chain joins TRBV5-1 and TRBJ1-2; no clear D gene. There are 14 residues in the CDR3. The germline CDR1 and CDR2 sequences are SGHRS and YFSETQ. The V and J ends lost 4 bases and 4 bases respectively, with 14 bases between them. CDR3 amino acids: CASSHGDRGYGYTF. The CDR3, as DNA: TGCGCCAGCAGCCATGGGGATCGGGGCTATGGCTACACCTTC.

There are a few counts of this clone. The rearrangement uses TRBV5-1 and TRBJ1-4; a possible D gene is TRBD1 (5 bases). Trimming left V 0 bases short and J 6 bases short, with 12 bases between. The CDR3 is made up of 15 amino acids. Germline-derived CDR1 and CDR2 are SGHRS and YFSETQ. The CDR3 loop reads CASSLGGLGDEKLFF. Written as DNA, the CDR3 is TGCGCCAGCAGCTTGGGGGGACTAGGGGATGAAAAACTGTTTTTT.

This chain uses TRBV7-3 with TRBJ2-2, with 9 bases fitting TRBD1. Germline-derived CDR1 and CDR2 are SGHTA and FQGTGA. Trimming removed 5 bases from V and 7 bases from J; junction bases left unmatched: 11. This CDR3 comprises 16 residues. The CDR3 nucleotides read TGTGCCAGCAGCCCCCAACCGGGACAGGGAGTCGGGGAGCTGTTTTTT. Translating gives CASSPQPGQGVGELFF.

This clone was observed a few times. The chain carries TRBV27 and TRBJ1-1; possibly TRBD1 for D (6 bases). The CDR3 consists of 15 residues. Trimming took 6 bases from V and 5 from J, leaving 19 bases between them. The germline V gene encodes CDR1 MNHEY and CDR2 SMNVEV (reference sequence). CDR3 in DNA: TGTGCCAGCAGGGACTACTCGGGGGGCACGACTGAAGCTTTCTTT. Its protein is CASRDYSGGTTEAFF.

A few counts support this clone. The rearrangement links TRBV2 to TRBJ1-3; D ambiguous. Germline lookup yields CDR1 SNHLY and CDR2 FYNNEI. Trimming cost V 3 bases and J 4 bases, with 10 bases left between them. The CDR3 is 14 amino acids. The CDR3, as DNA: TGTGCCAGCAGTGATACCCTTTGGGGAAACACCATATATTTT. Translating it yields CASSDTLWGNTIYF.

This sequence joins TRBV9 and TRBJ2-7; D is perhaps TRBD1 or TRBD2 (6 bases each). Trimming stripped 0 bases from V and 6 bases from J, with 13 bases between. The CDR3 covers 14 residues. CDR1 and CDR2 from the germline V gene are SGDLS and YYNGEE. CDR3 sequence reads: CASSVGGGGIEQYF. The CDR3 DNA follows: TGTGCCAGCAGCGTAGGTGGAGGGGGTATCGAGCAGTACTTC.

This sequence joins TRBV5-1 and TRBJ2-1; TRBD2 aligns across 8 bases. The CDR3 has 15 amino acids. The V segment lost 0 bases and the J segment 7 bases; nucleotides outside the gene matches: 6. Germline V gene data show CDR1 as SGHRS and CDR2 as YFSETQ. This CDR3 reads CASSLGQVAGNEQFF. The CDR3, as DNA: TGCGCCAGCAGCTTGGGTCAGGTAGCGGGAAATGAGCAGTTCTTC.

About this clone: A far larger clone is just one base off, so this is likely a read error. J is TRBJ2-1 and V is TRBV30, with TRBD2 identical over 11 bases. Germline assignment: CDR1 GTSNPN and CDR2 SVGIG (reference sequence). This CDR3 has 17 residues. CDR3 in DNA: TGTGCCTGGGGTGTTTCCCCGGGGGGACTAGCGGACAATGAGCAGTTCTTC. It codes for CAWGVSPGGLADNEQFF. Together with reference TRBV30 and TRBJ2-1, the CDR3 gives the full variable domain: SQTIHQWPATLVQPVGSPLSLECTVEGTSNPNLYWYRQAAGRGLQLLFYSVGIGQISSEVPQNLSASRPQDRQFILSSKKLLLSDSGFYLCAWGVSPGGLADNEQFFGPGTRLTVL.

This clone was found a few times. This chain connects TRBV10-3 to TRBJ2-7; D is uncertain. This CDR3 spans 12 amino acids. The V and J ends lost 8 bases and 1 base respectively, with 9 bases between them. Looked up from germline, CDR1 is ENHRY and CDR2 is SYGVKD. The DNA for the CDR3 is TGTGCCATCCGGACGGGTTCCTACGAGCAGTACTTC. Residues: CAIRTGSYEQYF.

This clone was seen only a few times. The rearrangement links TRBV5-1 to TRBJ2-7; TRBD1 matches 10 bases. The trim removed 4 bases at V and 2 bases at J, leaving 3 bases unmatched. CDR1 and CDR2 (germline): SGHRS, YFSETQ. The CDR3 is 14 residues long. The DNA of the CDR3 is TGCGCCAGCAGCCGGGGGACAGGGGCCTACGAGCAGTACTTC. Encoded protein: CASSRGTGAYEQYF. The whole variable domain, filled in from reference TRBV5-1 and TRBJ2-7, reads KAGVTQTPRYLIKTRGQQVTLSCSPISGHRSVSWYQQTPGQGLQFLFEYFSETQRNKGNFPGRFSGRQFSNSRSEMNVSTLELGDSALYLCASSRGTGAYEQYFGPGTRLTVT.

The rearrangement links TRBV5-1 to TRBJ2-1, with TRBD2 matching 8 bases. Germline trimming cut 2 bases from V and 6 bases from J; bases unmatched to any gene: 10. The CDR3 consists of 16 residues. Germline V gene sequence: CDR1 SGHRS, CDR2 YFSETQ. The DNA of the CDR3 is TGCGCCAGCAGCTTTATTGGTTTAGCGGGACCCAATGAGCAGTTCTTC. Protein product: CASSFIGLAGPNEQFF. The full variable domain, with the rest looked up from reference TRBV5-1 and TRBJ2-1, is KAGVTQTPRYLIKTRGQQVTLSCSPISGHRSVSWYQQTPGQGLQFLFEYFSETQRNKGNFPGRFSGRQFSNSRSEMNVSTLELGDSALYLCASSFIGLAGPNEQFFGPGTRLTVL.

In its sample, this clone was seen a few times. The chain links TRBV11-2 to TRBJ1-2, with 8 bases identical to TRBD1. Germline trimming cut 0 bases from V and 10 bases from J; bases unmatched to any gene: 19. Germline assignment: CDR1 SGHAT and CDR2 FQNNGV. The CDR3 extends over 18 amino acids. CDR3: CASSLDVQGARGIPTYTF. CDR3 sequence (DNA): TGTGCCAGCAGCTTAGATGTGCAGGGGGCAAGGGGGATACCCACCTACACCTTC.